The rows below give T cell receptor beta chains drawn from one sample of a study of shared clonotypes between healthy human individuals. Produced via immunoSEQ multiplex PCR; TCRdb's table is partial and in-frame only. Among about 1.5 million clones listed, around 98% were seen once. Sample: naive CD4+ T cells sorted from blood. The receptors come from a man under 40 in good health. The CDR3 runs from the conserved cysteine through the conserved F or W. A D gene is named only where the DNA matches it firmly.

v_call,d_call,j_call,cdr3_nt,cdr3_aa
TRBV5-4,-,TRBJ1-1,TGTGCCAGCAGCTTAGTAGTACAGCAGAACACTGAAGCTTTCTTT,CASSLVVQQNTEAFF
TRBV11-3,TRBD1,TRBJ2-7,TGTGCCAGCAGTTCAGGACAGGGTAGCTCCTACGAGCAGTACTTC,CASSSGQGSSYEQYF
TRBV10-3,-,TRBJ2-1,TGTGCCATCAGATCGGTCGATGAGCAGTTCTTC,CAIRSVDEQFF
TRBV6-4,TRBD2,TRBJ2-2,TGTGCCAGCACGAAAAGCGGGAGAGGCACCGGGGAGCTGTTTTTT,CASTKSGRGTGELFF
TRBV5-4,TRBD2,TRBJ2-1,TGTGCCAGCAGCTTATTTTCAGCGGGAGGGCCGGATGAGCAGTTCTTC,CASSLFSAGGPDEQFF
TRBV7-6,TRBD2,TRBJ2-3,TGTGCCAGCAGCTTTCTTTCGGTGATAGCGGGAGTAGGGACGCAGTATTTT,CASSFLSVIAGVGTQYF
TRBV25-1,-,TRBJ2-3,TGTGCCAGCAGTGGACAAAGTAACTACCGCCCCCATACGCAGTATTTT,CASSGQSNYRPHTQYF
TRBV7-9,-,TRBJ2-5,TGTGCCAGCAGCCTATCTCGGGCTGAAGAGACCCAGTACTTC,CASSLSRAEETQYF
TRBV5-4,TRBD2,TRBJ2-1,TGTGCCAGCAGCTTGAATCGGGAGGATGAGCAGTTCTTC,CASSLNREDEQFF
TRBV5-1,TRBD2,TRBJ2-2,TGCGCCAGCAGCTTGTCAGCGGGAGATCGCACCCGGGAGCTGTTTTTT,CASSLSAGDRTRELFF
TRBV7-9,-,TRBJ1-4,TGTGCCAGCAGCTTAGAGTTAGAGGGGCTGCGTGAAAAACTGTTTTTT,CASSLELEGLREKLFF
TRBV19,-,TRBJ2-5,TGTGCCAGTAGTATGCAAGGGGGGCGGATAGAGACCCAGTACTTC,CASSMQGGRIETQYF
TRBV5-1,-,TRBJ2-3,TGCGCCAGCAGCCCCTGGAGCGTCACAGATACGCAGTATTTT,CASSPWSVTDTQYF
TRBV19,TRBD1,TRBJ1-1,TGTGCCAGTAGTATTGAAGATATACAGGGGAAGGCTTTCTTT,CASSIEDIQGKAFF
TRBV5-4,-,TRBJ2-2,TGTGCCAGCAGTTCCACAGCAACCGGGGAGCTGTTTTTT,CASSSTATGELFF
TRBV5-1,TRBD2,TRBJ2-1,TGCGCCAGCAGCTTGTTAGGGACTAGCGGATCCAATGAGCAGTTCTTC,CASSLLGTSGSNEQFF